The rows below give T cell receptor beta chains drawn from one sample of a study of blood T cell repertoires in COVID-19. Method: immunoSEQ multiplex PCR; TCRdb's copy keeps in-frame clones and lacks some. This repertoire shows over 200,000 clones, roughly four fifths found once; its top ten account for around 1.8%. Sequenced sample: PBMCs or T cells enriched from blood (not recorded which). The receptors originated from a man in his fifties or sixties who had recovered from COVID-19. Each CDR3 is given with its conserved first and last residue. Each record gives: V gene, clone size, D gene, J gene, CDR3 length, CDR3 DNA, CDR3 protein. The D gene is left open where the match is weak. Where a row states a size, it is once, few, many or the class of an expanded clone; other rows omit it.

v_call: TRBV5-6; clone_size: few; d_call: -; j_call: TRBJ1-2; cdr3_length: 14; cdr3_nt: TGTGCCAGCAGCTTGGGCAGGGCGGACTATGGCTACACCTTC; cdr3_aa: CASSLGRADYGYTF
v_call: TRBV11-3; clone_size: -; d_call: -; j_call: TRBJ2-1; cdr3_length: 15; cdr3_nt: TGTGCCAGCAGCTTAGTCAGCGCATCCTACAATGAGCAGTTCTTC; cdr3_aa: CASSLVSASYNEQFF
v_call: TRBV11-1; clone_size: -; d_call: -; j_call: TRBJ2-1; cdr3_length: 13; cdr3_nt: TGTGCCAGCAGCGGGAGCTCCTACAATGAGCAGTTCTTC; cdr3_aa: CASSGSSYNEQFF
v_call: TRBV19; clone_size: -; d_call: -; j_call: TRBJ1-5; cdr3_length: 15; cdr3_nt: TGTGCCAGTAGTGCGGGACTTGCGTTTAAAGGGCCCCAGCATTTT; cdr3_aa: CASSAGLAFKGPQHF
v_call: TRBV5-1; clone_size: -; d_call: TRBD1; j_call: TRBJ2-1; cdr3_length: 14; cdr3_nt: TGCGCCAGCAGCTCGACAGGGACCTACAATGAGCAGTTCTTC; cdr3_aa: CASSSTGTYNEQFF
v_call: TRBV11-2; clone_size: few; d_call: -; j_call: TRBJ1-6; cdr3_length: 14; cdr3_nt: TGTGCCAGCAGCTTAAACAGGGTCAATTCACCCCTCCACTTT; cdr3_aa: CASSLNRVNSPLHF
v_call: TRBV19; clone_size: -; d_call: TRBD1; j_call: TRBJ1-1; cdr3_length: 15; cdr3_nt: TGTGCCAGTAGTCCTGGGACAGGGAGGAGGACTGAAGCTTTCTTT; cdr3_aa: CASSPGTGRRTEAFF
v_call: TRBV18; clone_size: -; d_call: TRBD1; j_call: TRBJ1-4; cdr3_length: 14; cdr3_nt: TGTGCCAGCTCATCCGGACAGGATAATGAAAAACTGTTTTTT; cdr3_aa: CASSSGQDNEKLFF
v_call: TRBV5-4; clone_size: -; d_call: -; j_call: TRBJ1-4; cdr3_length: 16; cdr3_nt: TGTGCCAGCAGCTTTGGGGCCACTACAACTAATGAAAAACTGTTTTTT; cdr3_aa: CASSFGATTTNEKLFF
v_call: TRBV2; clone_size: -; d_call: TRBD1; j_call: TRBJ1-5; cdr3_length: 14; cdr3_nt: TGTGCCAGCAGTGACGGGACAGTTAATCAGCCCCAGCATTTT; cdr3_aa: CASSDGTVNQPQHF
v_call: TRBV19; clone_size: -; d_call: -; j_call: TRBJ1-6; cdr3_length: 16; cdr3_nt: TGTGCCAGTAGTAAGGGGCAGAGCTCCTATAATTCACCCCTCCACTTT; cdr3_aa: CASSKGQSSYNSPLHF
v_call: TRBV7-7; clone_size: -; d_call: TRBD1; j_call: TRBJ2-1; cdr3_length: 15; cdr3_nt: TGTGCTAGCAGCTTAAGGACAGGGGCAGGAAATGAGCAGTTCTTC; cdr3_aa: CASSLRTGAGNEQFF
v_call: TRBV12-5; clone_size: once; d_call: -; j_call: TRBJ1-5; cdr3_length: 15; cdr3_nt: TGTGCTAGTGGTATCCCAGGGGTTAGCAATCAGCCCCAGCATTTT; cdr3_aa: CASGIPGVSNQPQHF
v_call: TRBV18; clone_size: -; d_call: TRBD1; j_call: TRBJ1-2; cdr3_length: 13; cdr3_nt: TGTGCCAGCTCACAAGGACAGGAGGGTGGCTACACCTTC; cdr3_aa: CASSQGQEGGYTF
v_call: TRBV19; clone_size: -; d_call: TRBD1; j_call: TRBJ2-7; cdr3_length: 17; cdr3_nt: TGTGCCAGTAGTACCGACAGGGCAGCCAATAGCTCCTACGAGCAGTACTTC; cdr3_aa: CASSTDRAANSSYEQYF
v_call: TRBV7-2; clone_size: -; d_call: TRBD1; j_call: TRBJ1-5; cdr3_length: 15; cdr3_nt: TGTGCCAGCAGCTCGGACAGGGGGCAGGGGCAGCCCCAGCATTTT; cdr3_aa: CASSSDRGQGQPQHF
v_call: TRBV6-5; clone_size: -; d_call: -; j_call: TRBJ1-2; cdr3_length: 13; cdr3_nt: TGTGCCAGCAGCTCACACCGAGGGTATGGCTACACCTTC; cdr3_aa: CASSSHRGYGYTF
v_call: TRBV4-1; clone_size: few; d_call: -; j_call: TRBJ1-2; cdr3_length: 15; cdr3_nt: TGCGCCAGCAGCCAAGATTTCAGGGCCGTCTATGGCTACACCTTC; cdr3_aa: CASSQDFRAVYGYTF
v_call: TRBV12-5; clone_size: -; d_call: TRBD1; j_call: TRBJ2-1; cdr3_length: 14; cdr3_nt: TGTGCTAGTGATGCGACAGGGTCCTACAATGAGCAGTTCTTC; cdr3_aa: CASDATGSYNEQFF
v_call: TRBV5-1; clone_size: -; d_call: TRBD1; j_call: TRBJ1-4; cdr3_length: 18; cdr3_nt: TGCGCCAGCAGCACCACGGGACAGGGGCCCGACATTCACGGAAAACTGTTTTTT; cdr3_aa: CASSTTGQGPDIHGKLFF
v_call: TRBV18; clone_size: -; d_call: TRBD1; j_call: TRBJ1-1; cdr3_length: 14; cdr3_nt: TGTGCCAGCTCACCGTCGCAGGGGGACACTGAAGCTTTCTTT; cdr3_aa: CASSPSQGDTEAFF
v_call: TRBV3-1/TRBV3-2; clone_size: -; d_call: -; j_call: TRBJ2-7; cdr3_length: 13; cdr3_nt: TGTGCCAGCACCCACCGAGGGTCCTACGAGCAGTACTTC; cdr3_aa: CASTHRGSYEQYF
v_call: TRBV12-3/TRBV12-4; clone_size: once; d_call: -; j_call: TRBJ1-5; cdr3_length: 13; cdr3_nt: TGTGCCAGCAGCAAAGGGGTATTCCAGCCCCAGCATTTT; cdr3_aa: CASSKGVFQPQHF
v_call: TRBV6-5; clone_size: once; d_call: -; j_call: TRBJ1-1; cdr3_length: 16; cdr3_nt: TGTGCCAGCAGTTACTCGAGGCGGACAAAGAACACTGAAGCTTTCTTT; cdr3_aa: CASSYSRRTKNTEAFF
v_call: TRBV12-5; clone_size: -; d_call: -; j_call: TRBJ1-5; cdr3_length: 16; cdr3_nt: TGTGCTAGTGGTTTGGTCGGCGGGTATAGCAATCAGCCCCAGCATTTT; cdr3_aa: CASGLVGGYSNQPQHF
v_call: TRBV6-2/TRBV6-3; clone_size: -; d_call: -; j_call: TRBJ1-1; cdr3_length: 14; cdr3_nt: TGTGCCAGCAGTTCGGCCAGGGTGAACACTGAAGCTTTCTTT; cdr3_aa: CASSSARVNTEAFF
v_call: TRBV18; clone_size: -; d_call: -; j_call: TRBJ2-7; cdr3_length: 12; cdr3_nt: TGTGCCAGCTCACCACCGTCGTACGAGCAGTACTTC; cdr3_aa: CASSPPSYEQYF
v_call: TRBV24-1; clone_size: few; d_call: -; j_call: TRBJ2-5; cdr3_length: 16; cdr3_nt: TGTGCCACCAGTGATTTGTCAACAGGGAAGGGGGAGACCCAGTACTTC; cdr3_aa: CATSDLSTGKGETQYF
v_call: TRBV4-2; clone_size: -; d_call: -; j_call: TRBJ2-7; cdr3_length: 16; cdr3_nt: TGTGCCAGCAGCCAAGAAGGCGGCCAGAGTTCCTACGAGCAGTACTTC; cdr3_aa: CASSQEGGQSSYEQYF
v_call: TRBV30; clone_size: -; d_call: -; j_call: TRBJ1-4; cdr3_length: 14; cdr3_nt: TGTGCCTGGAGTGTAAACAGGGTTAATGAAAAACTGTTTTTT; cdr3_aa: CAWSVNRVNEKLFF
v_call: TRBV18; clone_size: -; d_call: -; j_call: TRBJ1-2; cdr3_length: 13; cdr3_nt: TGTGCCAGCTCACCACCGCAGGGTTTTGGCTACACCTTC; cdr3_aa: CASSPPQGFGYTF
v_call: TRBV6-4; clone_size: -; d_call: -; j_call: TRBJ2-3; cdr3_length: 15; cdr3_nt: TGTGCCAGCAGTGACTCGTTTCGGGGCACAGATACGCAGTATTTT; cdr3_aa: CASSDSFRGTDTQYF
v_call: TRBV18; clone_size: -; d_call: -; j_call: TRBJ2-7; cdr3_length: 16; cdr3_nt: TGTGCCAGCTCACCCGCGGGATTGGGGCTAACCTACGAGCAGTACTTC; cdr3_aa: CASSPAGLGLTYEQYF
v_call: TRBV25-1; clone_size: -; d_call: TRBD1; j_call: TRBJ2-3; cdr3_length: 14; cdr3_nt: TGTGCCAGCAGCCGGGGACAGGGGACAGATACGCAGTATTTT; cdr3_aa: CASSRGQGTDTQYF
v_call: TRBV27; clone_size: -; d_call: -; j_call: TRBJ1-5; cdr3_length: 14; cdr3_nt: TGTGCCAGCAGTTTAAGGTCAGCGAATCAGCCCCAGCATTTT; cdr3_aa: CASSLRSANQPQHF
v_call: TRBV6-5; clone_size: -; d_call: -; j_call: TRBJ1-3; cdr3_length: 15; cdr3_nt: TGTGCCAGCAGTTACGGGGACATTTCTGGAAACACCATATATTTT; cdr3_aa: CASSYGDISGNTIYF
v_call: TRBV5-4; clone_size: few; d_call: TRBD2; j_call: TRBJ2-1; cdr3_length: 14; cdr3_nt: TGTGCCAGCAGCTCCGAGCGGGGGTCCAATGAGCAGTTCTTC; cdr3_aa: CASSSERGSNEQFF
v_call: TRBV12-5; clone_size: -; d_call: TRBD1; j_call: TRBJ2-3; cdr3_length: 16; cdr3_nt: TGTGCTAGTGGTTTACAGGGGAAGGCTAGCACAGATACGCAGTATTTT; cdr3_aa: CASGLQGKASTDTQYF
v_call: TRBV7-9; clone_size: -; d_call: TRBD2; j_call: TRBJ2-4; cdr3_length: 14; cdr3_nt: TGTGCCAGCAGCTTGGGAGGGGCTGGAAACATTCAGTACTTC; cdr3_aa: CASSLGGAGNIQYF
v_call: TRBV5-1; clone_size: -; d_call: TRBD1; j_call: TRBJ2-2; cdr3_length: 15; cdr3_nt: TGCGCCAGCAGCAAACGACAGGGGGAGTCCGGGGAGCTGTTTTTT; cdr3_aa: CASSKRQGESGELFF
v_call: TRBV7-2; clone_size: -; d_call: TRBD1; j_call: TRBJ2-5; cdr3_length: 14; cdr3_nt: TGTGCCAGCAGCCAAGACAGGGGGCAAGAGACCCAGTACTTC; cdr3_aa: CASSQDRGQETQYF
v_call: TRBV7-8; clone_size: -; d_call: TRBD2; j_call: TRBJ2-7; cdr3_length: 17; cdr3_nt: TGTGCCAGCAGCTCCGGGACTAGCGGGTACTTTGCCTACGAGCAGTACTTC; cdr3_aa: CASSSGTSGYFAYEQYF
v_call: TRBV6-1; clone_size: few; d_call: TRBD1; j_call: TRBJ2-7; cdr3_length: 15; cdr3_nt: TGTGCCAGCAGTGAACAATACAGGGGACACCACGAGCAGTACTTC; cdr3_aa: CASSEQYRGHHEQYF
v_call: TRBV7-2; clone_size: -; d_call: TRBD1; j_call: TRBJ2-3; cdr3_length: 16; cdr3_nt: TGTGCCAGCAGCTTAGTTTTCAGGGGGCCCACAGATACGCAGTATTTT; cdr3_aa: CASSLVFRGPTDTQYF
v_call: TRBV19; clone_size: -; d_call: -; j_call: TRBJ1-3; cdr3_length: 15; cdr3_nt: TGTGCCAGTAGTGCTGACAGAGCGATTGGAAACACCATATATTTT; cdr3_aa: CASSADRAIGNTIYF
v_call: TRBV29-1; clone_size: -; d_call: TRBD1; j_call: TRBJ2-7; cdr3_length: 12; cdr3_nt: TGCAGCGTATGGGACAGGGCCGACGAGCAGTACTTC; cdr3_aa: CSVWDRADEQYF
v_call: TRBV9; clone_size: -; d_call: -; j_call: TRBJ1-3; cdr3_length: 14; cdr3_nt: TGTGCCAGCAGCGTAGAGGGAGACGGAAACACCATATATTTT; cdr3_aa: CASSVEGDGNTIYF
v_call: TRBV19; clone_size: -; d_call: TRBD1; j_call: TRBJ1-2; cdr3_length: 13; cdr3_nt: TGTGCCAGTAGTTCGACAGGGAACTATGGCTACACCTTC; cdr3_aa: CASSSTGNYGYTF
v_call: TRBV7-9; clone_size: -; d_call: -; j_call: TRBJ2-5; cdr3_length: 13; cdr3_nt: TGTGCCAGCAAACACGAAGCGAGGGAGACCCAGTACTTC; cdr3_aa: CASKHEARETQYF
v_call: TRBV12-3/TRBV12-4; clone_size: -; d_call: TRBD1; j_call: TRBJ1-5; cdr3_length: 13; cdr3_nt: TGTGCCAGCAGTTCCGGACAGGGGGCACTCCAGCATTTT; cdr3_aa: CASSSGQGALQHF
v_call: TRBV5-1; clone_size: -; d_call: TRBD2; j_call: TRBJ2-1; cdr3_length: 16; cdr3_nt: TGCGCCAGCAGCCTGGACGGGACTAGCGGGGTCAATGAGCAGTTCTTC; cdr3_aa: CASSLDGTSGVNEQFF
v_call: TRBV25-1; clone_size: -; d_call: -; j_call: TRBJ2-3; cdr3_length: 15; cdr3_nt: TGTGCCAGCTCACTGTCTCGGGGGGCCACGGATACGCAGTATTTT; cdr3_aa: CASSLSRGATDTQYF
v_call: TRBV2; clone_size: -; d_call: TRBD1; j_call: TRBJ2-7; cdr3_length: 15; cdr3_nt: TGTGCCAGCAGGGCGACCGGGACAGGGACCTACGAGCAGTACTTC; cdr3_aa: CASRATGTGTYEQYF
v_call: TRBV27; clone_size: -; d_call: -; j_call: TRBJ2-7; cdr3_length: 15; cdr3_nt: TGTGCCAGCAGTGCGGGACAGCCTAGCTCCTACGAGCAGTACTTC; cdr3_aa: CASSAGQPSSYEQYF
v_call: TRBV7-3; clone_size: -; d_call: TRBD1; j_call: TRBJ2-1; cdr3_length: 17; cdr3_nt: TGTGCCAGCAGCCCCCAGGGGGCGGGGACACGTAACGGTGAGCAGTTCTTC; cdr3_aa: CASSPQGAGTRNGEQFF